Listed below are T cell receptor beta chains from one sample, sequenced in a study of cytomegalovirus exposure and HLA in healthy donors. Measured with immunoSEQ multiplex PCR; TCRdb has only the in-frame clones, and not every one. The repertoire holds some 180,000 clones, with roughly 80% as singletons. Sequencing was performed on PBMCs. These receptors came from a female donor in good health and CMV-seronegative. CDR3s include the opening cysteine and the closing phenylalanine or tryptophan. Size tells how often a clone was seen (once, few, many) or the class of an expanded clone, and some rows leave it out.

TRBV11-2,NA,CASSLGVSASGSRTYEQYF
TRBV29-1,NA,CSVLTSGYYNEQFF
TRBV2,NA,CASKDRPSSYEQYF
TRBV9,NA,CASSVVDYVGGELFF
TRBV21-1,NA,CATREKLFF
TRBV4-2,NA,CASSSEAQGVKYEQFF
TRBV5-1,NA,CASSLDALRGKNIQYF
TRBV11-2,NA,CASSLERMNTEAFF
TRBV11-2,few,CASSSGWGYSYEQYF
TRBV7-3,NA,CASSLTIGGAEQYF